The clone carrying this TCR beta chain was found many times. Its antigen remains unidentified. The record originates from a study of CD8+CD57+ T cells in acquired aplastic anemia. Study-level findings and limits: For CD8+ Simpson's diversity, patients and controls showed no significant difference. Comparison of patients with controls identified around 31 shared CD8+ CDR3 sequences.

Investigators profiled TCR beta VDJ and CDR3 from genomic DNA template. In TCRdb, the reads were re-called with MiXCR into one record per CDR3 protein. This sample has 75,000 to 90,000 distinct CDR3 sequences, with around 44% found just once. V lost 6 bases to trimming and J lost 1 base, with 10 bases between them. This CDR3 is 13 amino acids long. Germline V gene data show CDR1 as MNHNS and CDR2 as SASEGT. Material: sorted CD4+, CD8+, or CD8+CD57+ T cells (not recorded which) from PBMCs. The genes are TRBV6-1 and TRBJ2-7; TRBD1 might be the D (6 bases). The source is a human donor in good health, serving as a control. The CDR3 DNA is TGTGCCAGCAGGGCAGGGGAATCCTACGAGCAGTACTTC. This codes for CASRAGESYEQYF.